The 11 T cell receptor beta chains in this list originate from one sample, sequenced in a study of shared clonotypes between healthy human individuals. This table comes from immunoSEQ multiplex PCR, and its TCRdb copy is limited to in-frame clones, with some not included. Among about half a million clones listed, 78% were seen once. The sequenced sample consisted of PBMCs. Receptors originate from a woman aged 40 to 50 in good health. Some clones in this sample may be carry-over from other donors' samples.

The J gene is TRBJ2-3, the V gene TRBV27; 8 positions match TRBD1. The CDR3 runs 18 residues. Germline CDR1 MNHEY, CDR2 SMNVEV (reference sequence). The V segment lost 0 bases and the J segment 0 bases; nucleotides outside the gene matches: 8. The CDR3 loop reads CASSLSRPGTGSTDTQYF. CDR3 in DNA: TGTGCCAGCAGTTTATCGCGCCCCGGGACAGGAAGCACAGATACGCAGTATTTT.

This clone was recorded only once. The junction differs from germline at one of its ends, possibly a read error. The V call is TRBV6-5, the J call TRBJ1-5, with D unclear. Germline V gene lookup returns CDR1 MNHEY and CDR2 SVGAGI. The CDR3 consists of 13 residues. DNA of the CDR3: TGTGCCAGCACCATGGGGTTTAATCTGCCCCAGCATTTT. Residues: CASTMGFNLPQHF.

V and J are TRBV30 and TRBJ2-3; D is possibly TRBD2 (6 bases). V lost 2 bases and J lost 2, with 11 bases in between. CDR1 is GTSNPN, CDR2 SVGIG, per germline (reference sequence). The CDR3 contains 14 residues. Here the CDR3 reads CAWSLAQHTDTQYF. DNA for the CDR3: TGTGCCTGGAGTCTAGCGCAACACACAGATACGCAGTATTTT. The variable domain in full, with the rest retrieved from reference TRBV30 and TRBJ2-3, is SQTIHQWPATLVQPVGSPLSLECTVEGTSNPNLYWYRQAAGRGLQLLFYSVGIGQISSEVPQNLSASRPQDRQFILSSKKLLLSDSGFYLCAWSLAQHTDTQYFGPGTRLTVL.

About this clone itself: A read error is the likely source, as a far larger clone sits one nucleotide away. Other nucleotide sequences from this sample produce the same CDR3. This rearrangement joins TRBV7-2 to TRBJ1-1; 7 bases agree with TRBD1. V lost 3 bases to trimming and J lost 1 base; unmatched junction nucleotides: 2. Germline CDR1 SGHTA, CDR2 FQGNSA. This CDR3 comprises 14 residues. CDR3 residues: CASSFGTANTEAFF. As DNA, the CDR3 is TGTGCCAGCAGCTTCGGGACAGCGAACACTGAAGCTTTCTTT. The variable domain in full, completed from reference TRBV7-2 and TRBJ1-1, reads GAGVSQSPSNKVTEKGKDVELRCDPISGHTALYWYRQSLGQGLEFLIYFQGNSAPDKSGLPSDRFSAERTGGSVSTLTIQRTQQEDSAVYLCASSFGTANTEAFFGQGTRLTVV.

This rearrangement joins TRBV2 to TRBJ1-5; no reliable D call. With 5 bases removed from V and 3 bases from J, the gap between germline ends came to 11 bases. This CDR3 spans 14 amino acids. CDR1 SNHLY and CDR2 FYNNEI come from the germline V gene. CDR3 amino acids: CASSSEVINQPQHF. CDR3 in DNA: TGTGCCAGCAGTAGCGAGGTGATCAATCAGCCCCAGCATTTT.

The chain employs TRBV7-2 and TRBJ2-3; D is unresolved. Trimming took off 5 bases at V and 2 bases at J, with 14 bases between the two ends. CDR3 size: 15 residues. Germline CDR1 is SGHTA and CDR2 is FQGNSA. The CDR3: CASSPVSSVTDTQYF. Here the CDR3 DNA reads TGTGCCAGCAGCCCCGTTTCTAGTGTCACAGATACGCAGTATTTT. The entire variable domain, with the rest obtained from reference TRBV7-2 and TRBJ2-3, is as follows: GAGVSQSPSNKVTEKGKDVELRCDPISGHTALYWYRQSLGQGLEFLIYFQGNSAPDKSGLPSDRFSAERTGGSVSTLTIQRTQQEDSAVYLCASSPVSSVTDTQYFGPGTRLTVL.

The chain combines TRBV30 with TRBJ1-1, with D maybe TRBD1 (6 bases). The ends were cut back, 1 base at V and 4 bases at J, with 13 bases in the middle. The germline gives CDR1 GTSNPN, CDR2 SVGIG (reference sequence). The CDR3 runs 14 residues. This CDR3 is CAWSAKGGTTEAFF. DNA of the CDR3: TGTGCCTGGAGTGCGAAAGGGGGGACCACTGAAGCTTTCTTT. The entire variable domain, with the rest obtained from reference TRBV30 and TRBJ1-1, is as follows: SQTIHQWPATLVQPVGSPLSLECTVEGTSNPNLYWYRQAAGRGLQLLFYSVGIGQISSEVPQNLSASRPQDRQFILSSKKLLLSDSGFYLCAWSAKGGTTEAFFGQGTRLTVV.

V gene TRBV14 combines with J gene TRBJ2-7; a weak D match, TRBD2 (6 bases). CDR1 and CDR2 from the germline V gene are SGHDN and FVKESK. The CDR3 runs to 14 residues. The ends were cut back, 4 bases at V and 5 bases at J, with 15 bases in the middle. Written as DNA, the CDR3 is TGTGCCAGCAGCCTTCAGTCGGGAGTCGACGAGCAGTACTTC. As protein: CASSLQSGVDEQYF.

In DNA form, the CDR3 reads TGTGCCAGTAGCGGCGGGGACTACTACAATGAGCAGTTCTTC. This translates into CASSGGDYYNEQFF. The chain links TRBV19 to TRBJ2-1; TRBD2 aligns across 7 bases. CDR1 is LNHDA, CDR2 SQIVND, per germline (reference sequence). The CDR3 loop spans 14 amino acids. J was trimmed by 3 bases and V by 6 bases; bases with no gene match: 5.

This clone was counted once. The chain combines TRBV27 with TRBJ2-5; 14 bases map to TRBD2. The J segment lost 5 bases and the V segment lost 6 bases, leaving 11 bases of the junction unmatched. CDR1 is MNHEY and CDR2 is SMNVEV in the germline V gene (reference sequence). This CDR3 has 17 amino acids. The CDR3 sequence: CASSPDEGLAGVETQYF. Here the CDR3 DNA reads TGTGCCAGCAGCCCCGACGAGGGACTAGCGGGAGTTGAGACCCAGTACTTC.

V gene TRBV5-8 combines with J gene TRBJ2-1, with TRBD2 matching over 14 bases. The CDR3 has 15 amino acids. V trimming: 4 bases; J trimming: 13 bases; junction bases outside the gene matches: 10. Germline V gives CDR1 SGHTS, CDR2 YDEGEE. The CDR3 protein is CASSPGLAGVGKQFF. The CDR3 DNA reads TGTGCCAGCAGCCCGGGACTAGCGGGAGTCGGGAAACAGTTCTTC.